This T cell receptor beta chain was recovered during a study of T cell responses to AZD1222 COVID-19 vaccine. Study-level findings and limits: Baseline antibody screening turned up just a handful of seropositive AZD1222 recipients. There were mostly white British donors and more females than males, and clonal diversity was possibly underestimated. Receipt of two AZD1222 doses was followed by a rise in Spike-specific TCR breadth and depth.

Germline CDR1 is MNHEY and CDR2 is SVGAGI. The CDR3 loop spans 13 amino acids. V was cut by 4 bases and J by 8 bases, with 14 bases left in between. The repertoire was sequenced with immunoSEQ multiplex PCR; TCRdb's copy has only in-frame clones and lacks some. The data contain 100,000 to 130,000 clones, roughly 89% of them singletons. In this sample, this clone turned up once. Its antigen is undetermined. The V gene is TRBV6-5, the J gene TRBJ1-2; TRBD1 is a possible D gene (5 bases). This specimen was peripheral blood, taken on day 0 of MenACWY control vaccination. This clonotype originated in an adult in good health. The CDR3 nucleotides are TGTGCCAGCAGTTCCGGGACGGTGTGGGGCTACACCTTC. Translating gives CASSSGTVWGYTF.